One sample yielded the 20 T cell receptor beta chains listed below, sequenced in a study of OX40 agonist ivuxolimab in advanced cancers. Only in-frame clones appear in the TCRdb table, and some are missing; sequencing was by immunoSEQ multiplex PCR. Of 60,000 to 70,000 clones detected, about 88% appear once; the ten largest clones hold about 12%. The source material was CD4+ or CD8+ T cells sorted from blood, sampled in a trial of the OX40 agonist ivuxolimab. These receptors came from an adult with an advanced solid tumor such as melanoma, head and neck, liver or kidney cancer.

The chain carries TRBV19 and TRBJ1-2; TRBD1 is a possible D gene (5 bases). The CDR3 runs to 11 residues. Trimming pared 7 bases from V and 5 bases from J, leaving 8 bases between. Germline lookup yields CDR1 LNHDA and CDR2 SQIVND (reference sequence). CDR3 amino acids: CASMKGYGYTF. In nucleotides, the CDR3 is TGTGCCAGTATGAAGGGGTATGGCTACACCTTC.

J is TRBJ1-1 and V is TRBV27; D is possibly TRBD1 (5 bases). The CDR3 totals 13 residues. Germline CDR1 MNHEY, CDR2 SMNVEV (reference sequence). V lost 6 bases and J 6 bases, leaving 14 bases between the germline ends. DNA of the CDR3: TGTGCCAGCAGCCGCAGGGAAAACTCTGAAGCTTTCTTT. Translating gives CASSRRENSEAFF.

The DNA of the CDR3 is TGTGCCACCGGACAGTTATCTAACTATGGCTACACCTTC. Translated, it gives CATGQLSNYGYTF. The gene calls are TRBV19 and TRBJ1-2; D possibly corresponds to TRBD1 (6 bases). V lost 10 bases and J lost 0, with 12 bases in between. Germline V gene data show CDR1 as LNHDA and CDR2 as SQIVND (reference sequence). The CDR3 consists of 13 residues.

The chain combines TRBV25-1 with TRBJ2-1, with D possibly matching TRBD1 (6 bases). Germline loops: CDR1 MGHDK, CDR2 SYGVNS. CDR3 length: 14 residues. V lost 5 bases, J lost 7 bases, and 15 bases lay in between. CDR3 residues: CASSFNRVVNEQFF. The DNA of the CDR3 is TGTGCCAGCAGTTTTAACAGGGTGGTGAATGAGCAGTTCTTC.

The chain has TRBV28 and TRBJ2-7; 9 nucleotides align to TRBD1. CDR3 size: 15 residues. Per germline, CDR1 MDHEN and CDR2 SYDVKM. V was pared by 5 bases and J by 3 bases, with 8 bases of the junction left unmatched. The CDR3 spells CASSHPGQGSYEQYF. CDR3 DNA sequence: TGTGCCAGCAGTCATCCGGGACAGGGAAGCTACGAGCAGTACTTC.

The rearrangement joins TRBV19 to TRBJ2-1; a possible D gene is TRBD2 (6 bases). The CDR3 consists of 15 residues. Trimming took 6 bases from V and 0 from J, leaving 12 bases between them. Germline V CDR1 and CDR2: LNHDA, SQIVND (reference sequence). The CDR3 coding sequence is TGTGCCAGTAGGGTTATCGGGAGCTCCTACAATGAGCAGTTCTTC. Translation gives CASRVIGSSYNEQFF.

This chain links TRBV10-3 with TRBJ1-5; D is unclear. Trimming removed 2 bases from V and 7 bases from J, with 3 bases in between. The CDR3 contains 11 residues. CDR1 is ENHRY, CDR2 SYGVKD, per germline. The CDR3 DNA is TGTGCCATCAGTGAGCGGCAGCCCCAGCATTTT. Translating it yields CAISERQPQHF.

V is TRBV27 and J is TRBJ2-1; a possible D gene is TRBD2 (6 bases). Trimming shortened V by 8 bases and J by 2 bases, and 13 bases separated the two germline ends. The CDR3 contains 14 residues. Germline CDR1 and CDR2: MNHEY and SMNVEV (reference sequence). The CDR3 sequence is CASRYGGTYNEQFF. The CDR3 DNA reads TGTGCCAGCCGCTACGGGGGAACCTACAATGAGCAGTTCTTC.

This chain connects TRBV7-2 to TRBJ1-2; D remains ambiguous. This CDR3 is 14 amino acids long. Germline CDR1 SGHTA, CDR2 FQGNSA. Trimming stripped 3 bases from V and 0 bases from J, with 8 bases between. CDR3 amino acids: CASSFIPANYGYTF. The CDR3 nucleotides read TGTGCCAGCAGCTTTATACCAGCTAACTATGGCTACACCTTC.

The V and J genes are TRBV9 and TRBJ2-7; a possible D gene is TRBD1 (6 bases). V was trimmed by 8 bases and J by 0 bases, leaving 15 bases between them. The germline V gene has CDR1 SGDLS and CDR2 YYNGEE. The CDR3 is 14 amino acids. CDR3 sequence: CASQPTGSSYEQYF. The CDR3 DNA reads TGTGCCAGTCAACCAACAGGGTCCTCCTACGAGCAGTACTTC.

This chain connects TRBV29-1 to TRBJ2-2; D may be TRBD1 or TRBD2 (5 bases each). The V gene's germline CDR1 is SQVTM and CDR2 ANQGSEA. Trimming pared 2 bases from V and 5 bases from J, leaving 12 bases between. The CDR3 is made up of 14 amino acids. This CDR3 reads CSVEPGRGTGELFF. CDR3 sequence (DNA): TGCAGCGTTGAACCGGGACGAGGAACCGGGGAGCTGTTTTTT.

The rearrangement links TRBV27 to TRBJ2-1; D may match TRBD1 or TRBD2 (5 bases each). CDR3 length equals 14 residues. V gave up 0 bases and J gave up 7 bases, with 10 bases separating them. Germline CDR1 MNHEY, CDR2 SMNVEV (reference sequence). In nucleotides, the CDR3 is TGTGCCAGCAGTTTATCGAAAGAGGGGAATGAGCAGTTCTTC. This gives the protein CASSLSKEGNEQFF.

V usage is TRBV27 and J usage is TRBJ1-5; TRBD1 matches 7 bases. The CDR3 sequence is 17 residues long. Germline trimming cut 4 bases from V and 2 bases from J; bases unmatched to any gene: 11. CDR1 MNHEY and CDR2 SMNVEV come from the germline V gene (reference sequence). In DNA, the CDR3 is TGTGCCAGCAGTTCCAGGGGGGGGTTTGATGGCAATCAGCCCCAGCATTTT. Translating gives CASSSRGGFDGNQPQHF.

The CDR3 here is CSVSVWGQGTYEQYF. CDR3 sequence (DNA): TGCAGCGTGTCGGTTTGGGGACAGGGAACCTACGAGCAGTACTTC. The chain joins TRBV29-1 to TRBJ2-7; 9 bases are shared with TRBD1. The CDR3 has 15 residues. Germline CDR1 and CDR2: SQVTM and ANQGSEA. V lost 6 bases to trimming and J lost 2 bases; unmatched junction nucleotides: 11.

The chain combines TRBV27 with TRBJ2-1; D is undetermined. Trimming took off 1 base at V and 3 bases at J, with 4 bases between the two ends. CDR1 MNHEY and CDR2 SMNVEV come from the germline V gene (reference sequence). The CDR3 is 13 amino acids. The CDR3 protein is CASSLYSYNEQFF. For the CDR3, the DNA is TGTGCCAGCAGTTTATACAGCTACAATGAGCAGTTCTTC.

The V and J genes are TRBV19 and TRBJ1-5; weak D call: TRBD1 (6 bases). The V and J ends lost 7 bases and 7 bases respectively, with 11 bases between them. CDR1 is LNHDA and CDR2 is SQIVND in the germline V gene (reference sequence). This CDR3 has 12 amino acids. The CDR3 nucleotides are TGTGCCAGTACACGGGGGCTCCAGCCCCAGCATTTT. As protein: CASTRGLQPQHF.

The chain has TRBV5-1 and TRBJ1-1; tentative D call: TRBD1 (5 bases). The CDR3 runs 16 residues. Germline assignment: CDR1 SGHRS and CDR2 YFSETQ. V was clipped by 3 bases and J by 3 bases, with 18 bases between them. CDR3: CASSSLQGGWHTEAFF. CDR3 sequence (DNA): TGCGCCAGCAGCTCCCTCCAGGGAGGTTGGCACACTGAAGCTTTCTTT. Looking up the rest from reference TRBV5-1 and TRBJ1-1 gives the full variable domain: KAGVTQTPRYLIKTRGQQVTLSCSPISGHRSVSWYQQTPGQGLQFLFEYFSETQRNKGNFPGRFSGRQFSNSRSEMNVSTLELGDSALYLCASSSLQGGWHTEAFFGQGTRLTVV.

The chain has TRBV7-9 and TRBJ2-1; TRBD2 aligns across 7 bases. After removal of 5 bases from V and 2 bases from J, the junction contained 6 bases not matched to a gene. The CDR3 runs to 15 residues. Germline CDR1 is SEHNR and CDR2 is FQNEAQ (reference sequence). CDR3 nucleotides: TGTGCCAGCAGCGCGCTGGCGGGGGCCTACAATGAGCAGTTCTTC. It translates to CASSALAGAYNEQFF.

There are a few counts of this clone. The rearrangement joins TRBV2 to TRBJ2-5, with 7 bases lining up with TRBD1. The germline V gene encodes CDR1 SNHLY and CDR2 FYNNEI. J was trimmed by 2 bases and V by 5 bases; bases with no gene match: 8. The CDR3 length is 15 residues. This chain's CDR3 is CASSHPGQRQETQYF. Written as DNA, the CDR3 is TGTGCCAGCAGTCACCCGGGACAGCGACAAGAGACCCAGTACTTC.

The chain links TRBV27 to TRBJ2-4, with D possibly matching TRBD1 (6 bases). Trimming removed 6 bases at V and 1 base at J, with 13 bases between. The CDR3 runs 15 residues. Germline V gene data show CDR1 as MNHEY and CDR2 as SMNVEV (reference sequence). DNA of the CDR3: TGTGCCAGCAGCATTAGGGGGATGGCCAAAAACATTCAGTACTTC. Its translation is CASSIRGMAKNIQYF.